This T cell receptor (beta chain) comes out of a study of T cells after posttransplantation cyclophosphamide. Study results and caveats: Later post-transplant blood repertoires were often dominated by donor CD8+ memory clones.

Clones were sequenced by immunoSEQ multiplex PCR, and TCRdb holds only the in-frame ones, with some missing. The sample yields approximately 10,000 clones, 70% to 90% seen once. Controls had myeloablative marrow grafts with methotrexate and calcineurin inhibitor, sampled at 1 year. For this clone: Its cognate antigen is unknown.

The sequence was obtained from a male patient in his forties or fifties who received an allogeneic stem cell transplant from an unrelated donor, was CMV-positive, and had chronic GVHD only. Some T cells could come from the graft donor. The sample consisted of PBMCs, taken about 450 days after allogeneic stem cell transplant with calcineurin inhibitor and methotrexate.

Here the CDR3 reads CASSYRDRDSFYGYTF. CDR3 sequence (DNA): TGTGCCAGCAGCTACAGGGACAGGGACTCCTTCTATGGCTACACCTTC. The J gene is TRBJ1-2, the V gene TRBV6-5, with TRBD1 matching over 9 bases. There are 16 residues in the CDR3. V lost 6 bases and J lost 4; bases outside the gene matches: 12. CDR1 is MNHEY and CDR2 is SVGAGI in the germline V gene.